This T cell receptor beta chain was documented in a study of PD-L1 blockade in urothelial cancer. Time point denoted: pretreatment peripheral blood. Using immunoSEQ multiplex PCR, the repertoire was profiled, and TCRdb retains in-frame clones only, with some absent. The data contain roughly 43,000 clones, approximately 80% of them singletons. This CDR3 is 17 amino acids long. Trimming at V came to 3 bases and at J to 0 bases, leaving 9 bases not matched to a gene. Germline CDR1 LNHDA, CDR2 SQIVND (reference sequence). This specimen was PBMCs, taken around atezolizumab (anti-PD-L1) treatment. The sequence was collected from a man aged 60-69 years with urothelial cancer. The V call is TRBV19, the J call TRBJ1-1; 8 bases are shared with TRBD1. DNA for the CDR3: TGTGCCAGTAGTATCGCTGGACAGGGAACATTGAACACTGAAGCTTTCTTT. This gives the protein CASSIAGQGTLNTEAFF.